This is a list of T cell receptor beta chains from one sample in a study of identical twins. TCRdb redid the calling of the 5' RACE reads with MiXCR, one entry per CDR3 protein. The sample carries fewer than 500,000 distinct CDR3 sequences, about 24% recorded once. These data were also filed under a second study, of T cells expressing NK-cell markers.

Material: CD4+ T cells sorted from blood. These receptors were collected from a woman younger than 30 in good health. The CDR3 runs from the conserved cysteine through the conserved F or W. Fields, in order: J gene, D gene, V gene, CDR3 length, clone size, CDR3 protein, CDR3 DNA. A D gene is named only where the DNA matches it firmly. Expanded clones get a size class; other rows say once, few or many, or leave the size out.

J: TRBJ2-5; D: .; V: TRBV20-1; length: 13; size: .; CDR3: CSAPRTAKETQYF; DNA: TGCAGTGCTCCCCGGACAGCCAAAGAGACCCAGTACTTC
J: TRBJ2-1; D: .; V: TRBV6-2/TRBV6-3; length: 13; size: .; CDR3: CASALGGAGSGFF; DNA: TGTGCCAGCGCCCTCGGCGGGGCTGGGTCGGGGTTCTTC
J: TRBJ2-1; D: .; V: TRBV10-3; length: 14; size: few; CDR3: CAISGLPGTDEQFF; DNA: TGTGCCATCAGCGGGCTCCCGGGGACCGATGAGCAGTTCTTC
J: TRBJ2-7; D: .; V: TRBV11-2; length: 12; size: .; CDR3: CASSLWSNEQYF; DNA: TGTGCCAGCAGCTTATGGAGTAACGAGCAGTACTTC
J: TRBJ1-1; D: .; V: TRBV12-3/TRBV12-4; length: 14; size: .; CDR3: CASSSTGRTAEAFF; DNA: TGTGCCAGCAGTTCGACAGGCCGAACCGCTGAAGCTTTCTTT
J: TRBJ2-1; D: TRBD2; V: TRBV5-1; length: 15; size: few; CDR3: CASTTGLAGINEQFF; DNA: TGCGCCAGCACCACCGGACTAGCGGGAATAAATGAGCAGTTCTTC
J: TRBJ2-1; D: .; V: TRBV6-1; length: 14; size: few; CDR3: CASSQRTVEAEQFF; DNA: TGTGCCAGCAGCCAAAGGACGGTGGAGGCTGAGCAGTTCTTC
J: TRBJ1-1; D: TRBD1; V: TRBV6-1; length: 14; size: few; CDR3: CASSGYRGYTEAFF; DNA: TGTGCCAGCAGTGGTTACAGGGGCTACACTGAAGCTTTCTTT
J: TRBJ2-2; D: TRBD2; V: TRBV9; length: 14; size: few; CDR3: CASRLAQNTGELFF; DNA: TGTGCCTCAAGACTAGCTCAGAACACCGGGGAGCTGTTTTTT
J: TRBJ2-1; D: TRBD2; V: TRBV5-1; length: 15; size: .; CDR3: CASSLGGATYNEQFF; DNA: TGCGCCAGCAGCCTCGGGGGGGCCACCTACAATGAGCAGTTCTTC
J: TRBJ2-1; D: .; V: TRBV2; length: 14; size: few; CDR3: CASSEVELALEQFF; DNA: TGTGCCAGCAGTGAAGTTGAACTAGCTCTTGAGCAGTTCTTC
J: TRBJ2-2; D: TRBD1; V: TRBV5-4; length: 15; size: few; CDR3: CASSQTGGGTGELFF; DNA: TGTGCCAGCAGCCAAACAGGGGGCGGCACCGGGGAGCTGTTTTTT
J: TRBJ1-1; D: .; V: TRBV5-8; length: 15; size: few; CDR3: CASRDTGLLNTEAFF; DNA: TGTGCCAGCAGAGACACAGGACTTCTGAACACTGAAGCTTTCTTT
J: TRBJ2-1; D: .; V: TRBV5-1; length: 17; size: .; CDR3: CASSSPIGGLVGNEQFF; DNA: TGCGCCAGCAGCTCCCCCATCGGGGGGCTGGTTGGCAATGAGCAGTTCTTC
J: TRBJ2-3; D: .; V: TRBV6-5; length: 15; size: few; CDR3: CASSYRERRADTQYF; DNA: TGTGCCAGCAGTTACAGGGAGCGCCGGGCAGATACGCAGTATTTT
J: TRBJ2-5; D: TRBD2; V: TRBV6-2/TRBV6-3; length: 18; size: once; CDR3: CASKKRSSGTPRGETQYF; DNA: TGTGCCAGCAAGAAGCGGTCTAGCGGGACTCCCCGAGGAGAGACCCAGTACTTC
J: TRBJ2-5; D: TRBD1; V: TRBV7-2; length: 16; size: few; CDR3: CASSPRSTGVGETQYF; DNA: TGTGCCAGCAGCCCCCGGAGCACAGGGGTGGGAGAGACCCAGTACTTC
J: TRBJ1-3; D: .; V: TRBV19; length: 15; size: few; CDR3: CASSLTGAPGNTIYF; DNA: TGTGCCAGTAGCCTAACAGGTGCACCTGGAAACACCATATATTTT
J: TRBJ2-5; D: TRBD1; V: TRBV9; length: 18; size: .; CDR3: CASSVDPLYGTGQETQYF; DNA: TGTGCCAGCAGCGTAGACCCCTTGTACGGGACAGGGCAAGAGACCCAGTACTTC
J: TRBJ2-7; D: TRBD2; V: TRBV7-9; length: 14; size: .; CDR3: CASSAGGAAYEQYF; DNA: TGTGCCAGCAGCGCGGGGGGGGCGGCTTACGAGCAGTACTTC
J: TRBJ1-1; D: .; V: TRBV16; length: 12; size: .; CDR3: CASSQLGSEAFF; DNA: TGTGCCAGCAGCCAATTGGGCAGTGAAGCTTTCTTT
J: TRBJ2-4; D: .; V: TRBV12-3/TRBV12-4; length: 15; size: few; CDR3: CASSPRGAVKNIQYF; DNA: TGTGCCAGCAGCCCTCGGGGGGCCGTCAAAAACATTCAGTACTTC
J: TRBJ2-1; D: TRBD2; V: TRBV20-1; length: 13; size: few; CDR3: CSADSGSHNEQFF; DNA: TGCAGTGCGGATAGCGGGTCCCACAATGAGCAGTTCTTC
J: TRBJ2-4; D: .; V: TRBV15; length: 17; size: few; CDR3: CATSASRSRLAKNIQYF; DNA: TGTGCCACCAGCGCTTCTCGGTCCAGACTAGCCAAAAACATTCAGTACTTC
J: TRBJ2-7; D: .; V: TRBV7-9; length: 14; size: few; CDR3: CASSPPGTPYEQYF; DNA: TGTGCCAGCAGCCCCCCCGGGACCCCCTACGAGCAGTACTTC
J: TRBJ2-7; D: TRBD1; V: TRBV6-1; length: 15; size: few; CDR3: CASSGAGTGSYEQYF; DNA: TGTGCCAGCAGTGGGGCTGGGACAGGGTCCTACGAGCAGTACTTC
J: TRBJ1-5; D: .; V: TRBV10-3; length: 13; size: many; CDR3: CAISESQNQPQHF; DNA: TGTGCCATCAGTGAATCTCAGAATCAGCCCCAGCATTTT
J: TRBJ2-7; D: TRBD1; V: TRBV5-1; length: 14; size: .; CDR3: CASGTGGTGPEQYF; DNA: TGCGCCAGCGGAACAGGTGGGACAGGGCCCGAGCAGTACTTC
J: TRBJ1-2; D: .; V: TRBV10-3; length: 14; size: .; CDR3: CAISESQIRYGYTF; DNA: TGTGCCATCAGTGAGTCGCAGATCCGCTATGGCTACACCTTC
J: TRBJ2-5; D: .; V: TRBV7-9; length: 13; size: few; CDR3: CASSFSSGETQYF; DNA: TGTGCCAGCAGCTTTAGTTCAGGAGAGACCCAGTACTTC
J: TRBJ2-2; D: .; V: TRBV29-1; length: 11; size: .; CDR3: CSVVGTGELFF; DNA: TGCAGCGTTGTGGGAACCGGGGAGCTGTTTTTT
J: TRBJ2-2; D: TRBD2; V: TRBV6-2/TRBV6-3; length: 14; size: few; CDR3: CASIIAGAAGELFF; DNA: TGTGCCAGCATTATAGCGGGAGCCGCCGGGGAGCTGTTTTTT
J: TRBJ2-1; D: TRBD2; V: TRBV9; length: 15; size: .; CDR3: CASSVESGGANEQFF; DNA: TGTGCCAGCAGCGTAGAGTCGGGGGGGGCCAATGAGCAGTTCTTC
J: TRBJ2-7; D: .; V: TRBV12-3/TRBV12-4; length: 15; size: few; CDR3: CASSLAMILAYEQYF; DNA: TGTGCCAGCAGTTTAGCGATGATCCTAGCCTACGAGCAGTACTTC
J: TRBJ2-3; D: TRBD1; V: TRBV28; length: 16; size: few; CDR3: CASSPSPGTGPDTQYF; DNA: TGTGCCAGCAGTCCATCCCCCGGGACAGGGCCTGATACGCAGTATTTT
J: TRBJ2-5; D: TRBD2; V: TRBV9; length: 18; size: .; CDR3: CASTAGAGVSTERETQYF; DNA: TGTGCCAGCACCGCAGGAGCGGGAGTATCAACCGAACGGGAGACCCAGTACTTC
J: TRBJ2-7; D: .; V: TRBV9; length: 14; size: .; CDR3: CASSVDYRSYEQYF; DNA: TGTGCCAGCAGCGTTGATTACAGATCCTACGAGCAGTACTTC
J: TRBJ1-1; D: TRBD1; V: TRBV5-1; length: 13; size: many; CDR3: CASWGQPNTEAFF; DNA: TGCGCCAGCTGGGGACAGCCGAACACTGAAGCTTTCTTT
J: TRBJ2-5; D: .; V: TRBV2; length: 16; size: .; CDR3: CASRWDPRGAQETQYF; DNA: TGTGCCAGCAGGTGGGACCCCCGAGGGGCCCAAGAGACCCAGTACTTC
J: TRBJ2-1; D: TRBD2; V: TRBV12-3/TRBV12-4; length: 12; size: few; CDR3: CASRNIAGEQFF; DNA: TGTGCCAGCAGGAATATAGCGGGGGAGCAGTTCTTC
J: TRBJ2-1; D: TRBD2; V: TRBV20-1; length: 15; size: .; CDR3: CSAGLAGRSYNEQFF; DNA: TGCAGTGCTGGTCTAGCGGGCCGCTCCTACAATGAGCAGTTCTTC
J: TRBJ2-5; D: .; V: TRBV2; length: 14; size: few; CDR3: CASSVAQNRETQYF; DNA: TGTGCCAGCAGTGTTGCGCAAAATAGAGAGACCCAGTACTTC
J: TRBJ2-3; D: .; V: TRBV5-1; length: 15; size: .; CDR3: CASSLATALGDTQYF; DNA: TGCGCCAGCAGCTTGGCAACAGCCCTAGGAGATACGCAGTATTTT
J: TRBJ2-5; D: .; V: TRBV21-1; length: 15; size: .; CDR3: CASSKAKDPPKTQYF; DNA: TGTGCCAGCAGCAAAGCCAAGGACCCTCCCAAGACCCAGTACTTC
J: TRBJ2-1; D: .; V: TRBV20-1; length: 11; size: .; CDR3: CSATWTGPIVF; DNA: TGCAGTGCTACCTGGACGGGACCCATAGTCTTC
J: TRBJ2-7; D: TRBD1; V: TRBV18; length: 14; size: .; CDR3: CASSPPGQVGEQYF; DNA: TGTGCCAGCTCACCCCCGGGACAGGTAGGCGAGCAGTACTTC
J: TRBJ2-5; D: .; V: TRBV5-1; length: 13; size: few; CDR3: CASSVTVEETQYF; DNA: TGCGCCAGCAGCGTTACAGTAGAAGAGACCCAGTACTTC
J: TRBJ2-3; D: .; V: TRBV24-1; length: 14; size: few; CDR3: CATSEGGGADTQYF; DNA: TGTGCCACCAGTGAAGGAGGGGGGGCAGATACGCAGTATTTT
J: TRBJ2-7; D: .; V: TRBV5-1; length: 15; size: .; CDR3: CASSRDTSSSYEQYF; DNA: TGCGCCAGCAGCCGAGACACATCATCTTCCTACGAGCAGTACTTC
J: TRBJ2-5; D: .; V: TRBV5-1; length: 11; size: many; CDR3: CASSLDETQYF; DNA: TGCGCCAGCAGCTTGGATGAGACCCAGTACTTC
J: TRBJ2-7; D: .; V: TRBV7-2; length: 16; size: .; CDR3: CASSPTTDLSSYEQYF; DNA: TGTGCCAGCAGCCCCACCACGGATCTGAGCTCCTACGAGCAGTACTTC
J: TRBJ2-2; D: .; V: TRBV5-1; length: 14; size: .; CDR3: CASSETMNTGELFF; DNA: TGCGCCAGCAGCGAGACCATGAACACCGGGGAGCTGTTTTTT
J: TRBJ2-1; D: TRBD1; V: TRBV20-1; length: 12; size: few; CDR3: CRITGGGNEQFF; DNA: TGCAGAATCACAGGGGGCGGCAATGAGCAGTTCTTC
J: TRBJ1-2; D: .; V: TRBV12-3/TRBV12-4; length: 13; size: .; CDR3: CASSFLPRAGYTF; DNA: TGTGCCAGCAGTTTCCTCCCGCGCGCTGGCTACACCTTC
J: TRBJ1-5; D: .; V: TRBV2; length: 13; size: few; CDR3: CASAGESNQPQHF; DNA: TGTGCCAGCGCGGGAGAAAGCAATCAGCCCCAGCATTTT
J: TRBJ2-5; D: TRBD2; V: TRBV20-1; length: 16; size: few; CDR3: CSARGASGQVQETQYF; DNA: TGCAGTGCTAGAGGGGCTAGCGGGCAAGTCCAAGAGACCCAGTACTTC
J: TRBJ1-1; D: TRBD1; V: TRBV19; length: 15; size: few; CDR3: CASSMRGGVGTEAFF; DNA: TGTGCCAGTAGTATGAGAGGGGGCGTAGGCACTGAAGCTTTCTTT
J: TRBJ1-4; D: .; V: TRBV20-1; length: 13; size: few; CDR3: CSAQQEVYEKLFF; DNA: TGCAGTGCCCAACAGGAAGTCTATGAAAAACTGTTTTTT
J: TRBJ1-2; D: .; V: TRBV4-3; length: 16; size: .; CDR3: CASSQDPGGEDYGYTF; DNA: TGCGCCAGCAGCCAAGATCCGGGAGGGGAGGACTATGGCTACACCTTC